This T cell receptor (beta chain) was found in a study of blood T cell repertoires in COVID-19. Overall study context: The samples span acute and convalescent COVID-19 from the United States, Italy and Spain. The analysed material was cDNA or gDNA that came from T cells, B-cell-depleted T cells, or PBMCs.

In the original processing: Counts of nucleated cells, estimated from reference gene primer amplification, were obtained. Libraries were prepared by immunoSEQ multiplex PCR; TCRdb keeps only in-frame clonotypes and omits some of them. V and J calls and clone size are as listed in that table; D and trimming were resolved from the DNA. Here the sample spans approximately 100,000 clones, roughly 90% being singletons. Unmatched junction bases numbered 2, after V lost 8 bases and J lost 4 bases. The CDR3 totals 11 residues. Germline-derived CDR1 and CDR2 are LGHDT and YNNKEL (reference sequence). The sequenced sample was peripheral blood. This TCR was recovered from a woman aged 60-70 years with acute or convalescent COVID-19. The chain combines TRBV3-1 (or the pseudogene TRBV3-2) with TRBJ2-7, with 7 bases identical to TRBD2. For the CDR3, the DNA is TGTGCCAGCTGGGGGGGGTACGAGCAGTACTTC. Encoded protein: CASWGGYEQYF.